This T cell receptor beta chain was retrieved from a study of T cell responses to AZD1222 COVID-19 vaccine. The CDR3 loop spans 14 amino acids. The germline V and J ends were trimmed by 1 base and 5 bases, with 11 bases remaining between them. The germline gives CDR1 MGHDK, CDR2 SYGVNS. Sequencing used immunoSEQ multiplex PCR; TCRdb keeps in-frame clones, though not all of them. The table includes under 150,000 clones, approximately 91% detected once. General observations from the study: Only six people who got AZD1222 tested seropositive at baseline.

This clone was counted between two and nine times. Its specificity is unknown. This chain uses TRBV25-1 with TRBJ1-1; possibly TRBD1 for D (5 bases). The receptor was isolated from an adult in good health. The source material was peripheral blood, sampled on day 0 of AZD1222 vaccination. The CDR3 here is CASSELGVGTEAFF. In DNA, the CDR3 is TGTGCCAGCAGTGAATTAGGGGTGGGGACTGAAGCTTTCTTT.